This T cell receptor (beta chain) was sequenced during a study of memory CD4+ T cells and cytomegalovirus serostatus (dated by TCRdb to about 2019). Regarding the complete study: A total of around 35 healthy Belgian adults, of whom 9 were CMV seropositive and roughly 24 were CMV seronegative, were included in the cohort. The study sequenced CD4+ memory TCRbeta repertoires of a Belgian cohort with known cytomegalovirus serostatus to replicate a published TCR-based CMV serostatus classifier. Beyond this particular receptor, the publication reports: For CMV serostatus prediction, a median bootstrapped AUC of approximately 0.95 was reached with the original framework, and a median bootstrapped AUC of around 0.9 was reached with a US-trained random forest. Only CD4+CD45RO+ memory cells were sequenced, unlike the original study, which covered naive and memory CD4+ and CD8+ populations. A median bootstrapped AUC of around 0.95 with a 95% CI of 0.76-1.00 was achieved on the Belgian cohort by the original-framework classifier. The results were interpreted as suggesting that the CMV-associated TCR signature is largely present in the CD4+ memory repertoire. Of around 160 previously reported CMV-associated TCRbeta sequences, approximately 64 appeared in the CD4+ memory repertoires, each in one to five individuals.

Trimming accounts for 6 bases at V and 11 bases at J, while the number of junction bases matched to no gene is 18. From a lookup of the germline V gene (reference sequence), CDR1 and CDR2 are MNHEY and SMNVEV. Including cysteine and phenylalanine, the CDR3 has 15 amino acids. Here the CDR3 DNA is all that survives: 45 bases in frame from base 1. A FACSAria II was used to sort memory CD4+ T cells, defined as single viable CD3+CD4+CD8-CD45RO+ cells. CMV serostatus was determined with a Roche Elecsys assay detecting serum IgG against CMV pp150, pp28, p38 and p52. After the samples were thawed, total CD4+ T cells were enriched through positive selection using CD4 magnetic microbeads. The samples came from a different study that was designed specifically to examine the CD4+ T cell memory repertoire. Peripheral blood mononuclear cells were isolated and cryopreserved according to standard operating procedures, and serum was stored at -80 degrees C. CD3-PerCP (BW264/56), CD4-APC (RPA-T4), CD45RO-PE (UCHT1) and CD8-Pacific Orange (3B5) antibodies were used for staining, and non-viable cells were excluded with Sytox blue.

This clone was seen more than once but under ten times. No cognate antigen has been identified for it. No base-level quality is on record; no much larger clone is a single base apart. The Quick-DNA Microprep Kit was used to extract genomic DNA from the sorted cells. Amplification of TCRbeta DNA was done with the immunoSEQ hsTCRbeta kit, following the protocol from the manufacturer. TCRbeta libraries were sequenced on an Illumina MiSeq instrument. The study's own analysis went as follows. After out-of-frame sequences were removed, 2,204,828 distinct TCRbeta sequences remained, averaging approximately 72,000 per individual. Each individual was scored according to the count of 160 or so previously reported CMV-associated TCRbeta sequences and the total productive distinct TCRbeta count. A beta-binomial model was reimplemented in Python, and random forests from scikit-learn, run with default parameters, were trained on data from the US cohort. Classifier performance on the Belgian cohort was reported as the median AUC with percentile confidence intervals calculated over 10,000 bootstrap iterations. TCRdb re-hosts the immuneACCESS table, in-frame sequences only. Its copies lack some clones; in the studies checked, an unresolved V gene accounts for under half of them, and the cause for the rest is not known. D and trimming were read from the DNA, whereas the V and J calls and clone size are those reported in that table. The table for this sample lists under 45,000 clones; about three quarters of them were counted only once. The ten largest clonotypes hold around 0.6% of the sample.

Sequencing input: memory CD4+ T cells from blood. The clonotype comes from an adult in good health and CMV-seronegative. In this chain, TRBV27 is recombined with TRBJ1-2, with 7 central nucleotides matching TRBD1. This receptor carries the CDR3 CASSTIKTGQFRYTF. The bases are TGTGCCAGCAGCACTATCAAAACGGGACAGTTTAGGTACACCTTC.